The entry that follows covers one T cell receptor beta chain sequence. The antigen it binds to is not known. A junction end diverges from the germline sequence, so it may reflect a read error. The CDR3 runs 13 residues from the cysteine to the phenylalanine. Only the CDR3 DNA stays, 39 bases, in frame from base 1. From the germline V gene (reference sequence), CDR1 is DFQATT and CDR2 is SNEGSKA. This sample is drawn from a study of blood T cells in healthy people across ages (dated by TCRdb to the mid-2010s). Regarding the study in general: In model experiments, template switching captured about one uniquely barcoded TCR beta cDNA molecule for every two T cells. The donors were split into four age groups: young (average 16 years), middle-aged (about 40), aged (approximately 59) and long-lived (approximately 80). Donors of different ages were randomly distributed across sequencing lanes to avoid experimental bias. Age-related changes in TCR beta repertoire diversity were measured in the study by deep sequencing normalized with unique cDNA molecular identifiers. Using the same blood draw, the study looked at two additional independent replicas of 1 million unique cDNA reads for two donors, one aged 18 to 30 and the other aged 80 or older. What the work shows at the level of the full study, not this receptor alone: A strong correlation was found between observed TCR beta diversity and the percentage of naive T cells measured by flow cytometry. As age increased, observed TCR beta diversity per million T cells dropped in a roughly linear way, and a significant reduction was already evident by age 40. Estimates of total diversity based on one million sequenced T cells were regarded as lower bounds and as underestimates. Conclusive comparison of naive and antigen-experienced compartments was prevented by the profiling of bulk unsorted PBMCs. The CMV infection status of donors was not known, potentially confounding age-related changes in expanded clonotypes. Compared with the aged group, the long-lived group had more naive CD4+ T cells, fewer expanded clones and increased TCR diversity, suggesting age selection.

Library preparation used 5' RACE. Instrument on record: Illumina HiSeq 2500. The second PCR ran for about 7 to 11 cycles and used a J-beta primer mix along with a sample-barcoded 5' primer. Each TCR beta cDNA molecule received a unique molecular identifier from a template-switch 5' adaptor carrying 12 random nucleotides. At least 2.5 million CDR3-containing paired-end reads were obtained from each sample. First-strand cDNA was synthesized from all RNA with the Mint cDNA synthesis kit, primed by a TRBC-specific oligonucleotide. After uracil-DNA glycosylase treatment, a first 18-cycle PCR used universal primers M1SS and BC2_uni_R on all cDNA. On the authors' methods: Normalization of each sample was performed by random selection of 1 million high-quality reads, each carrying a distinct molecular identifier. Instead of being binned into consensus sequences, reads with shared molecular identifiers were discarded. MiTCR, run with a Q25 quality threshold and the strictest error-elimination algorithm, handled CDR3 identification, clonotype clustering and error correction. A nonparametric unseen species model using Euler transformation provided a lower-bound estimate of total TCR beta diversity. Through fastp at Q25 and MiXCR, TCRdb rebuilt clones from the public reads, retaining in-frame beta chains. Every CDR3 protein is listed once, alongside the most common genes and DNA of its rows. The V and J calls reflect TCRdb's pipeline rather than the authors' work. Recorded for this sample are around 1.5 million distinct CDR3 sequences; almost 60% of them occurred a single time. Together, the top ten hold 6.5% to 8.5% of the sample.

Systemically healthy Caucasian individuals from Russia, some 36 in total and aged 6 to 90 years, were included as donors. Around 9.8 milliliters of peripheral blood were collected from each donor into EDTA-treated Vacutainer tubes. Ficoll-Paque density-gradient centrifugation was used to isolate PBMCs, with at least 7 million per sample. Total RNA, at least 5 micrograms per sample, was extracted from PBMCs with Trizol reagent. Naive CD45RAhigh/CD27high T cell percentages were measured by flow cytometry on a PBMC aliquot from every donor. Sequencing was done on a sample of blood. The receptor chain draws on TRBV20-1 and TRBJ2-4; the D gene is perhaps TRBD1 or TRBD2, each of them matching over 5 bases. This TCR was sampled from a man aged 18 to 35 in good health. The CDR3 amino acid sequence is: CSARDRSLGTQYF. The DNA is as follows: TGCAGTGCTAGAGATCGTAGTTTGGGGACCCAGTACTTT.